This T cell receptor beta chain was recovered during a study of T cell repertoires in cytomegalovirus infection. Study-level information: The authors relied on CMV epitopes, both recently identified HLA-C-restricted and well-studied HLA-B-restricted. CMV infection together with matching HLA type was indicated by public TCR beta signatures. Study-wide results and limits: Of the TCR beta families, the public ones yielded a cumulative frequency that identified carriers of CMV plus the relevant HLA. There were HLA-C-restricted CMV-specific TCR beta clonotypes dominating the ex vivo response.

To note about this clonotype: Its antigen is still unknown.

From the reads, TCRdb called clonotypes with MiXCR, one entry per CDR3 protein. The sample yields around 310,000 distinct CDR3 sequences, just under 30% seen once. V lost 3 bases, J lost 5 bases, and 7 bases stayed unmatched. The CDR3 is 14 residues long. Germline assignment: CDR1 DFQATT and CDR2 SNEGSKA (reference sequence). V and J are TRBV20-1 and TRBJ1-1; 9 bases line up with TRBD1. The sample in question was cultured PBMCs, obtained from culture after CMV antigen stimulation. The sequence came from a human donor in good health (CMV status not recorded). Some clones in this sample may be carry-over from other donors' samples. The CDR3 bases are TGCAGTGCTAGTGGAAGACAGGGGGGAACTGAAGCTTTCTTT. Translating gives CSASGRQGGTEAFF.